The next 22 T cell receptor beta chains were all read from a single sample in a study of immune evolution from preneoplasia to lung adenocarcinoma. Measured with immunoSEQ multiplex PCR; TCRdb has only the in-frame clones, and not every one. There are approximately 3,000 clones in the sample; less than 90% occur only once, and approximately 4% lies in the top ten. The material sequenced was FFPE invasive lung adenocarcinoma tissue. All receptors derive from a person aged 70 to 79 with invasive lung adenocarcinoma.

The chain joins TRBV7-2 to TRBJ1-2, with D possibly matching TRBD1 (6 bases). CDR1 is SGHTA, CDR2 FQGNSA, per germline. V lost 1 base and J 6 bases, leaving 15 bases between the germline ends. The CDR3 spans 15 residues. CDR3 nucleotides: TGTGCCAGCAGCTTAGACAACAGGGAGTCGCATGGCTACACCTTC. Its protein product is CASSLDNRESHGYTF. The variable domain in full, completed from reference TRBV7-2 and TRBJ1-2, reads GAGVSQSPSNKVTEKGKDVELRCDPISGHTALYWYRQSLGQGLEFLIYFQGNSAPDKSGLPSDRFSAERTGGSVSTLTIQRTQQEDSAVYLCASSLDNRESHGYTFGSGTRLTVV.

V usage is TRBV5-1 and J usage is TRBJ1-2, with D perhaps matching TRBD1 (6 bases). Between the trimmed V and J ends, which lost 1 base and 8 bases, there was a span of 12 bases. Germline CDR1 SGHRS, CDR2 YFSETQ. The CDR3 totals 13 residues. The chain's CDR3 is CASSLKGGRGYTF. In DNA form, the CDR3 reads TGCGCCAGCAGCTTGAAAGGGGGAAGGGGCTACACCTTC. Looking up the rest from reference TRBV5-1 and TRBJ1-2 gives the full variable domain: KAGVTQTPRYLIKTRGQQVTLSCSPISGHRSVSWYQQTPGQGLQFLFEYFSETQRNKGNFPGRFSGRQFSNSRSEMNVSTLELGDSALYLCASSLKGGRGYTFGSGTRLTVV.

This CDR3 reads CASSLAPDRDTEAFF. The CDR3 region has the DNA TGTGCCAGCAGCTTAGCCCCGGACCGCGACACTGAAGCTTTCTTT. The V call is TRBV7-2, the J call TRBJ1-1; D unresolved. Trimming left V 0 bases short and J 3 bases short, with 11 bases between. Germline V lookup: CDR1 SGHTA, CDR2 FQGNSA. This CDR3 contains 15 residues.

The V and J genes are TRBV10-3 and TRBJ2-7; 9 positions match TRBD1. Per the germline V gene, CDR1 is ENHRY and CDR2 is SYGVKD. The V gene end was trimmed by 10 bases and the J gene end by 3 bases; junction bases not matched to a gene: 4. CDR3 size: 12 residues. The CDR3 region is CATQGAHYEQYF. The DNA of the CDR3 is TGTGCCACACAGGGGGCGCACTACGAGCAGTACTTC.

CDR3 sequence (DNA): TGTGCCAGCAGTCGATCCTACGAGCAGTACTTC. Translation: CASSRSYEQYF. The chain employs TRBV27 and TRBJ2-7; no clear D. The CDR3 has 11 residues. Germline V gene lookup returns CDR1 MNHEY and CDR2 SMNVEV (reference sequence). Trimming left V 5 bases short and J 1 base short, with 3 bases between.

This chain uses TRBV29-1 with TRBJ1-2, with 8 bases aligning to TRBD1. The CDR3 has 13 amino acids. The V segment lost 7 bases and the J segment 4 bases; nucleotides outside the gene matches: 8. Looked up from germline, CDR1 is SQVTM and CDR2 is ANQGSEA. The CDR3 loop reads CSADRGVGYGYTF. The CDR3 region has the DNA TGCAGCGCTGACAGGGGAGTGGGCTATGGCTACACCTTC.

This clone was seen only once. The chain couples TRBV6-6 to TRBJ1-1, with D perhaps matching TRBD1 (6 bases). The germline V gene encodes CDR1 MNHNY and CDR2 SVGAGI (reference sequence). The germline V and J ends were trimmed by 7 bases and 1 base, with 16 bases remaining between them. There are 15 residues in the CDR3. The CDR3 sequence: CASNYLQGRNTEAFF. CDR3 sequence (DNA): TGTGCCAGCAACTACCTACAGGGCCGGAACACTGAAGCTTTCTTT.

The genes are TRBV6-1 and TRBJ1-2; no firm D call. CDR3 length: 13 residues. Deletions cut 2 bases from V and 4 bases from J, with 8 bases between. Germline CDR1 MNHNS, CDR2 SASEGT. The DNA of the CDR3 is TGTGCCAGCAGTGAACGGCCACTCTATGGCTACACCTTC. Translated, it gives CASSERPLYGYTF.

The V call is TRBV6-1, the J call TRBJ1-2; maybe TRBD1 (6 bases). V was pared by 10 bases and J by 3 bases, with 12 bases between. The germline V gene encodes CDR1 MNHNS and CDR2 SASEGT. The CDR3 runs 12 residues. CDR3 DNA: TGTGCCACCGTACAGGGCGACTATGGCTACACCTTC. The encoded protein is CATVQGDYGYTF.

CDR3 protein: CASSQDPGGYSGANVLTF. CDR3 sequence (DNA): TGCGCCAGCAGCCAAGACCCAGGGGGGTACTCTGGGGCCAACGTCCTGACTTTC. The V gene is TRBV4-3, the J gene TRBJ2-6; weak D call: TRBD1 (7 bases). The V gene's germline CDR1 is LGHNA and CDR2 YSLEER. V gave up 0 bases and J gave up 0 bases, with 12 bases separating them. This CDR3 comprises 18 residues.

This clone was detected once. This sequence joins TRBV30 and TRBJ2-1, with D possibly being TRBD1 (5 bases). Germline V gene sequence: CDR1 GTSNPN, CDR2 SVGIG (reference sequence). V lost 3 bases to trimming and J lost 8 bases, with 17 bases between them. The CDR3 runs 14 residues. The CDR3 is CAWRGQGSRDEQFF. Here the CDR3 DNA reads TGTGCCTGGAGGGGGCAGGGATCCCGGGATGAGCAGTTCTTC.

The chain recombines TRBV7-9 with TRBJ2-7; 9 nucleotides line up with TRBD1. CDR3 length: 14 residues. The V and J ends lost 3 bases and 7 bases, in that order; junction bases with no gene match: 7. CDR1 and CDR2 from the germline V gene are SEHNR and FQNEAQ (reference sequence). The CDR3 spells CASSFSQGAREQYF. CDR3 DNA: TGTGCCAGCAGCTTCTCACAGGGGGCGAGGGAGCAGTACTTC. Supplemented by reference TRBV7-9 and TRBJ2-7, the full variable domain reads DTGVSQNPRHKITKRGQNVTFRCDPISEHNRLYWYRQTLGQGPEFLTYFQNEAQLEKSRLLSDRFSAERPKGSFSTLEIQRTEQGDSAMYLCASSFSQGAREQYFGPGTRLTVT.

The chain recombines TRBV7-3 with TRBJ2-5; 9 nucleotides match TRBD1. Per the germline V gene, CDR1 is SGHTA and CDR2 is FQGTGA. This CDR3 has 14 residues. J lost 4 bases, V lost 5 bases, and 5 bases had no gene match. CDR3 nucleotide sequence: TGTGCCAGCAGCGCAACGGGACAGGGAGAGACCCAGTACTTC. This gives the protein CASSATGQGETQYF.

The chain couples TRBV7-2 to TRBJ2-3; D uncertain. V shed 0 bases and J shed 7 bases, with 11 bases lying between them. In germline, CDR1 is SGHTA, CDR2 FQGNSA. The CDR3 length is 14 residues. The CDR3 DNA is TGTGCCAGCAGCTTAGCGGCCGGAGCTAATACGCAGTATTTT. Amino acids: CASSLAAGANTQYF. The variable domain in full, with the rest retrieved from reference TRBV7-2 and TRBJ2-3, is GAGVSQSPSNKVTEKGKDVELRCDPISGHTALYWYRQSLGQGLEFLIYFQGNSAPDKSGLPSDRFSAERTGGSVSTLTIQRTQQEDSAVYLCASSLAAGANTQYFGPGTRLTVL.

CDR3 loop: CASSPREGAVHEQYF. Here the CDR3 DNA reads TGTGCCAGCAGCCCCCGGGAGGGGGCGGTCCACGAGCAGTACTTC. The chain recombines TRBV9 with TRBJ2-7; TRBD2 is a possible D gene (8 bases). The CDR3 is 15 residues long. CDR1 is SGDLS, CDR2 YYNGEE, per germline. V lost 4 bases and J 5 bases, leaving 19 bases between the germline ends.

This clone was seen only a few times. This chain connects TRBV5-1 to TRBJ2-5, with TRBD1 matching over 9 bases. CDR3 size: 15 residues. The junction had 5 bases not matched to a gene; V was cut back by 0 bases and J by 5 bases. In germline, CDR1 is SGHRS, CDR2 YFSETQ. As DNA, the CDR3 is TGCGCCAGCAGCTTGGGGACAGGGGACGGGGAGACCCAGTACTTC. It encodes CASSLGTGDGETQYF.

The V and J genes are TRBV9 and TRBJ2-1; no definite D call. Germline lookup yields CDR1 SGDLS and CDR2 YYNGEE. Trimming cost V 0 bases and J 1 base, with 14 bases left between them. The CDR3 sequence is 17 residues long. Written as DNA, the CDR3 is TGTGCCAGCAGCGTAGGTAGGCGATCCGGTTCCTACAATGAGCAGTTCTTC. Its translation: CASSVGRRSGSYNEQFF.

The chain employs TRBV27 and TRBJ2-3; tentative D call: TRBD2 (6 bases). The CDR3 runs 14 residues. Trimming removed 4 bases from V and 4 bases from J, with 12 bases in between. Germline V gives CDR1 MNHEY, CDR2 SMNVEV (reference sequence). The CDR3 region has the DNA TGTGCCAGCAGTTCTCGAGGGAGGCCAGATACGCAGTATTTT. Amino acid sequence: CASSSRGRPDTQYF.

The V and J genes are TRBV2 and TRBJ2-2; D is ambiguous. The CDR3 is made up of 13 amino acids. Germline values: CDR1 SNHLY, CDR2 FYNNEI. Trimming shortened V by 4 bases and J by 1 base, and 4 bases separated the two germline ends. In DNA, the CDR3 is TGTGCCAGCAGTGTCCGGAACACCGGGGAGCTGTTTTTT. Its protein product is CASSVRNTGELFF.

The chain uses TRBV30 and TRBJ1-1; tentatively, D is TRBD1 (5 bases). Germline V lookup: CDR1 GTSNPN, CDR2 SVGIG (reference sequence). This CDR3 has 14 residues. The V and J ends lost 2 bases and 4 bases respectively, with 14 bases between them. The CDR3 nucleotides are TGTGCCTGGAGTCCCGGGACCCCTCGCACTGAAGCTTTCTTT. It encodes CAWSPGTPRTEAFF.

The rearrangement links TRBV7-2 to TRBJ1-1, with no clear D. CDR1 is SGHTA and CDR2 is FQGNSA in the germline V gene. The V end lost 1 base, the J end lost 1 base, and 7 bases lay between the germline ends. CDR3 length equals 14 residues. CDR3 bases: TGTGCCAGCAGCTTAGGTCCGGGGAACACTGAAGCTTTCTTT. As protein: CASSLGPGNTEAFF.

This chain connects TRBV7-9 to TRBJ1-3, with D possibly being TRBD1 (5 bases). From germline, CDR1 is SEHNR and CDR2 FQNEAQ (reference sequence). Trimming shortened V by 5 bases and J by 0 bases, and 17 bases separated the two germline ends. This CDR3 spans 17 amino acids. CDR3 loop: CASSDYQGSSSGNTIYF. CDR3 DNA: TGTGCCAGCAGCGATTATCAGGGTTCCAGCTCTGGAAACACCATATATTTT.